The rows below give T cell receptor beta chains drawn from one sample of a study of beta chain features in type 1 diabetes. Repertoires were generated with immunoSEQ multiplex PCR, while TCRdb's copy carries only in-frame clones and drops some. The sample has about 340,000 clones, 7.5% to 9% seen once. Sample: central memory CD4+ T cells from blood. Source of these receptors: a woman between 18 and 30 years old in good health. CDR3s include the opening cysteine and the closing phenylalanine or tryptophan. Fields, in order: CDR3 length, V gene, CDR3 protein.

16,TRBV11-2,CASSLGPGQGYQPQHF
13,TRBV29-1,CSGRTGIGETQYF
16,TRBV29-1,CSVEGGRESLYNEQFF
11,TRBV6-5,CASRDSYEQYF
15,TRBV29-1,CSVVLAGVGTDTQYF
13,TRBV29-1,CSVDTGGTDTQYF
12,TRBV7-3,CASSYLWDTQYF
16,TRBV15,CATSRAGGNVHEEQFF
15,TRBV5-4,CASSPGSSSYNEQFF
15,TRBV7-2,CASSRLAGSTDTQYF
15,TRBV18,CASSPGQEVTGELFF
14,TRBV11-2,CASSWAKGSYEQYF
14,TRBV27,CAGDAPGSNEKLFF
15,TRBV5-1,CASSLFAGNTGELFF
15,TRBV11-1,CASSLVRGVEETQYF
13,TRBV9,CASSVELLGELFF
13,TRBV28,CASGRRGSYEQYF
11,TRBV20-1,CSAQRGETQYF
16,TRBV5-1,CASSLGPGQGWETQYF
15,TRBV29-1,CSAFGGRGSYNEQFF
15,TRBV6-1,CASSNNRVSNQPQHF
15,TRBV2,CASSGLATRGNEQFF
13,TRBV5-4,CASSSGATYEQYF
16,TRBV7-9,CASSLGLAGGMETQYF
13,TRBV15,CATSRDRGGEAFF
14,TRBV6-5,CASSLERTQETQYF
15,TRBV7-2,CASSLSGASSYEQYF
16,TRBV5-6,CASSRGRTEYYNEQFF
15,TRBV18,CASSPQELAIYEQYF